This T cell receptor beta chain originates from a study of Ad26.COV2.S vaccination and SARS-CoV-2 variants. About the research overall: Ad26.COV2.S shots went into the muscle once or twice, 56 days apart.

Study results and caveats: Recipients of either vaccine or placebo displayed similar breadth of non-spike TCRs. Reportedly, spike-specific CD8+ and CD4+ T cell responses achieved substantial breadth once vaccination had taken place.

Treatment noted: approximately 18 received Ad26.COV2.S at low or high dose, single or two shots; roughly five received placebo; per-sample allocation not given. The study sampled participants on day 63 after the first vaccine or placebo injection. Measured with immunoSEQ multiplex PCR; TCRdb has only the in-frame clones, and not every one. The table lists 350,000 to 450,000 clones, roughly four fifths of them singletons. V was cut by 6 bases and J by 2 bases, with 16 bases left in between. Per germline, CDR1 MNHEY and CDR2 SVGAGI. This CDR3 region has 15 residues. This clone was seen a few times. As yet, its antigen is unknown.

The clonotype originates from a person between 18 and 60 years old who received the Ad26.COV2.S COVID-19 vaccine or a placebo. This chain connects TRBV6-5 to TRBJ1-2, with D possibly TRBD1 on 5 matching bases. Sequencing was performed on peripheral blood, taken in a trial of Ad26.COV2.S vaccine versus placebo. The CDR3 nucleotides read TGTGCCAGCAGCGCAAAGGCAGGGCCAAACTATGGCTACACCTTC. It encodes CASSAKAGPNYGYTF.